This is a list of T cell receptor beta chains from one sample in a study of T cell changes during pregnancy in multiple sclerosis. The data were produced by immunoSEQ multiplex PCR, yet TCRdb's version contains in-frame clones alone and is incomplete. The sample lists about 96,000 clones, over 80% seen once, with around 2.5% in the top ten. This material consisted of peripheral blood, taken in the first trimester of pregnancy. The receptor set was obtained from a female donor with multiple sclerosis, enrolled in a pregnancy study. Both conserved end residues are part of each CDR3. The D gene is left open where the match is weak. Not all rows give a size; the values are once, few, many and, for expanded clones, a class.

v_call	clone_size	j_call	d_call	cdr3_aa	cdr3_nt
TRBV5-1	NA	TRBJ1-4	NA	CASSFQGGEEKLFF	TGCGCCAGCAGCTTCCAGGGTGGAGAGGAAAAACTGTTTTTT
TRBV19	NA	TRBJ2-4	TRBD2	CASSMLSTSGLFQGNIQYF	TGTGCCAGTAGTATGCTCTCGACTAGCGGGTTATTCCAAGGAAACATTCAGTACTTC
TRBV5-6	once	TRBJ1-5	NA	CASSRLRANQPQHF	TGTGCCAGCAGCCGACTCAGGGCTAATCAGCCCCAGCATTTT
TRBV5-8	NA	TRBJ1-1	TRBD1	CASSQGDREGTEAFF	TGTGCCAGCAGCCAAGGGGACAGGGAGGGCACTGAAGCTTTCTTT
TRBV4-3	NA	TRBJ2-1	NA	CASSQDLKREQFF	TGCGCCAGCAGCCAAGATCTCAAGCGGGAGCAGTTCTTC
TRBV23-1	once	TRBJ2-5	TRBD2	CASSQSREGYF	TGCGCCAGCAGTCAATCGAGGGAGGGGTACTTC
TRBV4-3	NA	TRBJ1-4	TRBD1	CASSQDPTGGTTNEKLFF	TGCGCCAGCAGCCAAGACCCTACAGGGGGTACAACTAATGAAAAACTGTTTTTT
TRBV7-9	NA	TRBJ1-3	NA	CASSPPGGGSGNTIYF	TGTGCCAGCAGCCCCCCCGGGGGAGGCTCTGGAAACACCATATATTTT
TRBV7-9	few	TRBJ2-7	NA	CASSLVSYEQYF	TGTGCCAGCAGCTTAGTTAGCTACGAGCAGTACTTC
TRBV27	few	TRBJ2-7	NA	CASMIRRGIYEQYF	TGTGCCAGCATGATTCGTAGGGGGATTTACGAGCAGTACTTC
TRBV18	NA	TRBJ2-3	NA	CASSRRAGSTDTQYF	TGTGCCAGCTCACGACGGGCGGGTAGCACAGATACGCAGTATTTT
TRBV28	once	TRBJ1-5	TRBD1	CASSSRGRFQPQHF	TGTGCCAGCAGTTCGAGGGGGCGGTTTCAGCCCCAGCATTTT
TRBV7-2	NA	TRBJ1-2	NA	CASSIDRNYGYTF	TGTGCCAGCAGCATAGACAGGAACTATGGCTACACCTTC
TRBV6-1	many	TRBJ1-5	NA	CASTAAGGSQPQHF	TGTGCCAGCACCGCGGCTGGGGGGAGTCAGCCCCAGCATTTT
TRBV19	NA	TRBJ2-7	TRBD1	CASSITGQGDYEQYF	TGTGCCAGTAGTATAACTGGACAGGGGGATTACGAGCAGTACTTC
TRBV28	NA	TRBJ1-3	NA	CASSFRGYSGNTIYF	TGTGCCAGCAGTTTCAGGGGATACTCTGGAAACACCATATATTTT
TRBV4-2	NA	TRBJ2-5	NA	CASSQEDREPQETQYF	TGTGCCAGCAGCCAAGAAGACCGGGAGCCCCAAGAGACCCAGTACTTC
TRBV5-1	NA	TRBJ2-4	TRBD1	CASSGTGFPLGPRKNIQYF	TGCGCCAGCAGCGGGACAGGGTTTCCATTAGGCCCCCGAAAAAACATTCAGTACTTC
TRBV2	NA	TRBJ1-2	NA	CASRAAGYGYTF	TGTGCCAGCAGAGCGGCGGGCTATGGCTACACCTTC
TRBV9	NA	TRBJ1-2	NA	CASSAQGIGGNGYTF	TGTGCCAGCAGCGCCCAGGGAATCGGTGGGAATGGCTACACCTTC
TRBV4-3	NA	TRBJ2-7	NA	CASSQGTSGGPYEQYF	TGCGCCAGCAGCCAAGGAACCAGCGGAGGCCCCTACGAGCAGTACTTC
TRBV15	few	TRBJ2-5	NA	CATSRAGARKTQYF	TGTGCCACCAGCAGAGCAGGGGCGCGGAAGACCCAGTACTTC
TRBV5-1	once	TRBJ1-2	NA	CASSLSGGGYTF	TGCGCCAGCAGCTTGTCCGGGGGTGGCTACACCTTC
TRBV28	NA	TRBJ2-1	NA	CASSLTRPPGYAFF	TGTGCCAGCAGTTTGACTAGGCCCCCAGGGTATGCGTTCTTC
TRBV29-1	few	TRBJ1-2	TRBD1	CSVGPGQGADGYTF	TGCAGCGTTGGGCCGGGACAGGGGGCGGATGGCTACACCTTC
TRBV6-5	NA	TRBJ2-7	TRBD2	CASSRGGSSNEQYF	TGTGCCAGCAGTCGCGGCGGGAGCTCTAACGAGCAGTACTTC
TRBV7-9	NA	TRBJ1-2	NA	CASSRPGQGYTF	TGTGCCAGCAGCCGCCCAGGGCAAGGCTACACCTTC
TRBV28	NA	TRBJ2-1	NA	CASSLLGSGNEQFF	TGTGCCAGCAGTTTATTGGGCAGCGGTAATGAGCAGTTCTTC
TRBV7-9	NA	TRBJ2-2	NA	CASSLKGANTGELFF	TGTGCCAGCAGTTTAAAAGGGGCGAACACCGGGGAGCTGTTTTTT
TRBV28	NA	TRBJ2-2	NA	CASSLIVGGQRPTGELFF	TGTGCCAGCAGTTTAATTGTCGGGGGTCAGCGCCCCACCGGGGAGCTGTTTTTT
TRBV28	NA	TRBJ2-2	NA	CASSPRRDLNTGELFF	TGTGCCAGCAGTCCTCGGAGAGACCTAAACACCGGGGAGCTGTTTTTT
TRBV7-2	NA	TRBJ2-3	TRBD2	CASSPQGTSSIDTQYF	TGTGCCAGCAGCCCTCAGGGGACTAGCTCGATAGATACGCAGTATTTT
TRBV27	NA	TRBJ1-1	NA	CASSLREANTEAFF	TGTGCCAGCAGTTTAAGAGAAGCGAACACTGAAGCTTTCTTT